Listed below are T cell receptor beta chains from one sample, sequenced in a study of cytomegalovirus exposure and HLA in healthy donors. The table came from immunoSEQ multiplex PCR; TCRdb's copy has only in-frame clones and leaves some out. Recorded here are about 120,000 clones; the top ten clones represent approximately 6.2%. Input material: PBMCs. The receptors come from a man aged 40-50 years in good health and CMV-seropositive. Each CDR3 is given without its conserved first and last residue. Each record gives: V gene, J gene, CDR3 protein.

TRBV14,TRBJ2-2,ASSQGGHAAGELF
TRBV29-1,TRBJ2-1,SVTGTSPYNEQF
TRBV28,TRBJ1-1,AVSRLSEAF
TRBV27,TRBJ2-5,ASSLTGGPGAQY
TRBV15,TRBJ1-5,ATSFSGRPQH
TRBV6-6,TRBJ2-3,AGGGGSSDTQY
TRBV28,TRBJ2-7,ASSLGAGGSYEQY
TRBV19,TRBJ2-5,ATRVGETQY
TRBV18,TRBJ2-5,ASSNGGGQETQY
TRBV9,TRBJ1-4,ASSPRQGPKLF